This T cell receptor beta chain was identified in a study of cytomegalovirus exposure and HLA in healthy donors. Study at large: In an early release, HLA-typed donors contributed approximately 82 million unique TCR sequences. Study results and limitations: In a later analysis, CMV-associated beta chains were mostly HLA-associated, it appeared. Clonal expansion was found to be greater in HLA-associated TCR beta chains than in equally common others in a later analysis.

PCR amplification relied on 60 Vbeta primers (plus 13 Jbeta primers). Libraries were prepared by immunoSEQ multiplex PCR; TCRdb keeps only in-frame clonotypes and omits some of them. The sample has under 250,000 clones, approximately 83% seen once; the top ten hold roughly 0.75%. Note on this clone: Its antigen remains unidentified.

Germline-derived CDR1 and CDR2 are WSHSY and SAAADI. The V and J ends lost 6 bases and 7 bases, in that order; junction bases with no gene match: 12. The CDR3 sequence is 17 residues long. The J gene is TRBJ2-1, the V gene TRBV10-2; 13 bases line up with TRBD2. The sequence came from a boy between 2 and 10 years old in good health and CMV-seronegative. Sequencing was performed on PBMCs. The CDR3 DNA reads TGCGCCAGCAGCCTGACTAGCGGGGGGTCCCTGGGGAATGAGCAGTTCTTC. Protein: CASSLTSGGSLGNEQFF.